The clone carrying this TCR beta chain was recorded only once. Trimming removed 0 bases from V and 12 bases from J; junction bases left unmatched: 11. Germline lookup yields CDR1 LGHNA and CDR2 YNFKEQ. The CDR3 totals 16 residues. This specimen comes from a study of technical replicates of blood from several donors. Generated by immunoSEQ multiplex PCR, the TCRdb table keeps only in-frame clones and is missing some. The sample has 75,000 to 100,000 clones, roughly 96% seen once. The source of this sequence is a human donor in good health. Sequencing used T cells isolated from PBMCs. The rearrangement joins TRBV4-2 to TRBJ2-1; 10 bases are a match to TRBD2. CDR3 residues: CASSQDASGSRIWQFF. The CDR3 DNA follows: TGTGCCAGCAGCCAAGATGCTAGCGGGAGTCGAATTTGGCAGTTCTTC.